One and the same sample provided the 5 T cell receptor beta chains below, sequenced in a study of blood T cell repertoires in COVID-19. Profiling relied on immunoSEQ multiplex PCR, and the TCRdb table lists in-frame clones only, not all of them. The sample includes 240,000 or so clones, about 85% seen only once; the top ten take just over 7%. Material for sequencing was peripheral blood. Source of these receptors: a man between 60 and 70 years old who had recovered from COVID-19.

The rearrangement joins TRBV9 to TRBJ1-5; 8 bases align to TRBD1. This CDR3 contains 15 residues. After removal of 2 bases from V and 5 bases from J, the junction contained 6 bases not matched to a gene. From germline, CDR1 is SGDLS and CDR2 YYNGEE. As DNA, the CDR3 is TGTGCCAGCAGCGTCGGACAGGGCAAGGATCAGCCCCAGCATTTT. This sequence encodes CASSVGQGKDQPQHF. Full variable domain (remainder filled in from reference TRBV9 and TRBJ1-5): DSGVTQTPKHLITATGQRVTLRCSPRSGDLSVYWYQQSLDQGLQFLIQYYNGEERAKGNILERFSAQQFPDLHSELNLSSLELGDSALYFCASSVGQGKDQPQHFGDGTRLSIL.

The rearrangement joins TRBV6-2 or TRBV6-3 to TRBJ2-3, with TRBD2 identical over 16 bases. J gave up 5 bases and V 0 bases, and 8 bases lay outside the gene matches. The CDR3 runs to 19 residues. Germline CDR1 reads MNHEY; CDR2 reads SVGEGT. CDR3 loop: CASSYSGPGTSGGGDTQYF. The CDR3 DNA reads TGTGCCAGCAGTTACTCGGGACCCGGGACTAGCGGGGGGGGAGATACGCAGTATTTT.

This sequence joins TRBV14 and TRBJ1-1, with a possible D match to TRBD1 (6 bases). This CDR3 region has 16 residues. The germline V gene encodes CDR1 SGHDN and CDR2 FVKESK. Trimming stripped 1 base from V and 1 base from J, with 13 bases between. CDR3 region: CASSQVGGAPNTEAFF. CDR3 in DNA: TGTGCCAGCAGCCAAGTCGGGGGGGCCCCGAACACTGAAGCTTTCTTT.

This clone has just one count. The chain carries TRBV3-1 (or the pseudogene TRBV3-2) and TRBJ1-1; weak D call: TRBD1 (5 bases). The CDR3 totals 15 residues. The germline gives CDR1 LGHDT, CDR2 YNNKEL (reference sequence). V lost 4 bases and J 4 bases, leaving 16 bases between the germline ends. CDR3 bases: TGTGCCAGCAGCCGCACACGGGGGGAGGGCACTGAAGCTTTCTTT. This translates into CASSRTRGEGTEAFF.

The chain combines TRBV6-5 with TRBJ2-7, with 10 bases fitting TRBD1. The CDR3 is 14 residues long. J was trimmed by 1 base and V by 6 bases; bases with no gene match: 3. Germline loops: CDR1 MNHEY, CDR2 SVGAGI. This chain's CDR3 is CASRTGGASYEQYV. CDR3 coding DNA: TGTGCCAGCAGGACAGGGGGCGCGTCCTACGAGCAGTACGTC.